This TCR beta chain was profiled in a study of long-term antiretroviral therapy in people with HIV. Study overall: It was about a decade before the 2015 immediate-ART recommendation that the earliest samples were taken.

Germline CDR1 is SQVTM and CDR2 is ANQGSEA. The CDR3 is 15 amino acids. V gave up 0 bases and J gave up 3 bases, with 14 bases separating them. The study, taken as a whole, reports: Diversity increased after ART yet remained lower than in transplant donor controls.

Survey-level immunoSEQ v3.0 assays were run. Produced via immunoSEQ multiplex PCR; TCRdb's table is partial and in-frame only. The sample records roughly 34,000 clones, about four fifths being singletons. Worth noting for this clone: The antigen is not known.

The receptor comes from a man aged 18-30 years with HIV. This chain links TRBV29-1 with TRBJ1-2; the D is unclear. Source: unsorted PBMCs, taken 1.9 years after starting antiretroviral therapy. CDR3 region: CSVEDRRAGDYGYTF. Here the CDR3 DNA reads TGCAGCGTTGAAGATCGTAGGGCCGGAGACTATGGCTACACCTTC.